Shown below are 29 T cell receptor beta chains from a single sample sequenced in a study of vaccination and CD4 T cells after COVID-19. The antigens for these receptors are not known. CD4+ T cells that had been cultured provided DNA sequenced with the Oncomine TCR Beta short-read assay. TCRdb fed the PCR reads into MiXCR, producing one record per CDR3 protein. The profile shows tens of thousands of distinct CDR3 sequences, around a third of them singletons. Time point denoted: late sampling 161 to 241 days after vaccination in three convalescent patients. Treatment described: approximately 11-day PBMC culture with coronavirus spike peptide pools or control peptides (ViraFEST assay). This specimen consisted of CD4+ T cells from blood, cultured in vitro, obtained about 7 months after SARS-CoV-2 vaccination. All receptors come from a human donor who had recovered from COVID-19.

V is TRBV15 and J is TRBJ2-2; TRBD2 agrees at 11 bases. Germline V lookup: CDR1 LNHNV, CDR2 YYDKDF (reference sequence). V was clipped by 4 bases and J by 7 bases; unmatched bases: 11. The CDR3 loop spans 17 amino acids. The CDR3 region has the DNA TGTGCCACCAGCATTTCTTGGGTAGCGGGAGGGAACGGGGAGCTGTTTTTT. Residues: CATSISWVAGGNGELFF.

The chain is built from TRBV5-8 and TRBJ2-3; D unclear. V lost 0 bases, J lost 6 bases, and 8 bases lay in between. The CDR3 has 13 amino acids. The germline V gene encodes CDR1 SGHTS and CDR2 YDEGEE. CDR3 loop: CASSLDLGDTQYF. Written as DNA, the CDR3 is TGTGCCAGCAGCTTGGACTTGGGGGATACGCAGTATTTT.

Sample share makes this clonotype medium-sized (0.01 to 0.1%). The chain employs TRBV5-4 and TRBJ1-1; the D is unclear. CDR3 length: 13 residues. The V end was cut by 4 bases, the J end by 1 base, with 8 bases between. Germline V gene sequence: CDR1 SGHNT, CDR2 YYREEE (reference sequence). The CDR3 region is CASSRGGNTEAFF. CDR3 in DNA: TGTGCCAGCAGCCGAGGAGGGAACACTGAAGCTTTCTTT.

This CDR3 reads CSPGQGAYNEQFF. DNA of the CDR3: TGCAGCCCGGGACAGGGGGCCTACAATGAGCAGTTCTTC. The chain couples TRBV20-1 to TRBJ2-1; 11 bases are a match to TRBD1. The CDR3 loop spans 13 amino acids. Germline V gene sequence: CDR1 DFQATT, CDR2 SNEGSKA (reference sequence).

The rearrangement uses TRBV15 and TRBJ2-3, with D maybe TRBD1 (5 bases). Germline V CDR1 and CDR2: LNHNV, YYDKDF (reference sequence). The CDR3 has 16 amino acids. The V and J ends lost 0 bases and 3 bases respectively, with 13 bases between them. The CDR3 bases are TGTGCCACCAGCAGAGATCAAGGGGCTGGAACAGATACGCAGTATTTT. Its protein product is CATSRDQGAGTDTQYF. Full variable domain (outside the CDR3, taken from reference TRBV15 and TRBJ2-3): DAMVIQNPRYQVTQFGKPVTLSCSQTLNHNVMYWYQQKSSQAPKLLFHYYDKDFNNEADTPDNFQSRRPNTSFCFLDIRSPGLGDTAMYLCATSRDQGAGTDTQYFGPGTRLTVL.

The chain employs TRBV6-1 and TRBJ1-2; perhaps TRBD1 as D (6 bases). This CDR3 is built from 13 residues. Germline CDR1 MNHNS, CDR2 SASEGT. V lost 8 bases to trimming and J lost 8 bases, with 18 bases between them. CDR3 bases: TGTGCCAGCGTAGGGGGTGCGATCGGAGGCTACACCTTC. This gives the protein CASVGGAIGGYTF.

In this sample, this clonotype turned up a few times. V is TRBV7-9 and J is TRBJ2-7; 7 bases match TRBD2. The CDR3 extends over 14 amino acids. From germline, CDR1 is SEHNR and CDR2 FQNEAQ (reference sequence). With V trimmed by 1 base and J by 5 bases, 5 bases remained unmatched. In DNA form, the CDR3 reads TGTGCCAGCAGCTTAGAGGGAGGGTCGCACGAGCAGTACTTC. Protein: CASSLEGGSHEQYF. The variable domain in full, completed from reference TRBV7-9 and TRBJ2-7, reads DTGVSQNPRHKITKRGQNVTFRCDPISEHNRLYWYRQTLGQGPEFLTYFQNEAQLEKSRLLSDRFSAERPKGSFSTLEIQRTEQGDSAMYLCASSLEGGSHEQYFGPGTRLTVT.

A few counts support this clonotype. The V gene is TRBV21-1, the J gene TRBJ2-7; the listed D gene, TRBD1, was not tested against the DNA. TRBV21-1 constitutes a pseudogene. The CDR3 has 17 amino acids. Here the CDR3 reads CASSSPLRQGGVDEQYF. The CDR3 region has the DNA TGTGCCAGCAGCTCACCCCTCCGCCAGGGGGGAGTAGACGAGCAGTACTTC.

The chain is built from TRBV2 and TRBJ1-1; D gene ambiguous. The CDR3 totals 12 residues. The V end lost 4 bases, the J end lost 5 bases, and 8 bases lay between the germline ends. Germline assignment: CDR1 SNHLY and CDR2 FYNNEI. The CDR3 region has the DNA TGTGCCAGCAGTGCGGTTCTTACTGAAGCTTTCTTT. This sequence encodes CASSAVLTEAFF.

V is TRBV20-1 and J is TRBJ1-6, with 9 bases that match TRBD1. V was pared by 0 bases and J by 7 bases, with 7 bases of the junction left unmatched. The germline V gene encodes CDR1 DFQATT and CDR2 SNEGSKA (reference sequence). This CDR3 contains 16 residues. This CDR3 is CSARDLRQGENSPLHF. DNA for the CDR3: TGCAGTGCTAGAGATCTCCGACAGGGGGAGAATTCACCCCTCCACTTT.

This clonotype turned up a few times. The J gene is TRBJ1-2, the V gene TRBV7-2, with 7 nucleotides matching TRBD1. V lost 5 bases, J lost 4 bases, and 10 bases stayed unmatched. From germline, CDR1 is SGHTA and CDR2 FQGNSA. The CDR3 length is 15 residues. CDR3 nucleotide sequence: TGTGCCAGCAGCCTAACCGGGCAGGGGGGCTATGGCTACACCTTC. Protein product: CASSLTGQGGYGYTF.

The gene calls are TRBV18 and TRBJ2-5; 7 bases are a match to TRBD1. There are 15 residues in the CDR3. The ends lost 0 bases at V and 7 bases at J; junction bases unmatched: 8. Germline values: CDR1 KGHSH, CDR2 LQKENI. CDR3 in amino acids: CASSPPVGTEGTQYF. DNA of the CDR3: TGTGCCAGCTCACCACCGGTAGGGACAGAGGGGACCCAGTACTTC.

The chain combines TRBV29-1 with TRBJ2-5; weak D call: TRBD1 (5 bases). Germline values: CDR1 SQVTM, CDR2 ANQGSEA. This CDR3 spans 13 amino acids. V lost 8 bases and J lost 5, with 18 bases in between. The CDR3 region has the DNA TGCAGCACCGAAGTGGGGCGGCGGGAGACCCAGTACTTC. Translated, it gives CSTEVGRRETQYF. The whole variable domain, filled in from reference TRBV29-1 and TRBJ2-5, reads SAVISQKPSRDICQRGTSLTIQCQVDSQVTMMFWYRQQPGQSLTLIATANQGSEATYESGFVIDKFPISRPNLTFSTLTVSNMSPEDSSIYLCSTEVGRRETQYFGPGTRLLVL.

The chain combines TRBV12-3 or TRBV12-4 with TRBJ1-2, with a possible D match to TRBD1 (6 bases). The CDR3 sequence is 14 residues long. V was clipped by 1 base and J by 7 bases, with 13 bases between them. Written as DNA, the CDR3 is TGTGCCAGCAGTTTAGGACAGGATGATACTGGCTACACCTTC. It specifies CASSLGQDDTGYTF.

The rearrangement joins TRBV2 to TRBJ2-5, with TRBD1 matching 7 bases. Germline V gene sequence: CDR1 SNHLY, CDR2 FYNNEI. V was pared by 1 base and J by 5 bases, with 7 bases of the junction left unmatched. The CDR3 has 15 residues. CDR3 nucleotide sequence: TGTGCCAGCAGTGAAGACAGGGGTAGGGGGGAGACCCAGTACTTC. Encoded protein: CASSEDRGRGETQYF.

V usage is TRBV5-1 and J usage is TRBJ2-7; no reliable D call. The CDR3 loop spans 14 amino acids. Trimming took 4 bases from V and 7 from J, leaving 18 bases between them. The V gene's germline CDR1 is SGHRS and CDR2 YFSETQ. CDR3 amino acids: CASSPKPPSREQYF. For the CDR3, the DNA is TGCGCCAGCAGCCCTAAACCGCCATCGAGGGAGCAGTACTTC.

The chain links TRBV7-2 to TRBJ2-5; D is possibly TRBD2 (6 bases). This CDR3 spans 15 amino acids. CDR1 is SGHTA and CDR2 is FQGNSA in the germline V gene. V shed 3 bases and J shed 4 bases, with 15 bases lying between them. The CDR3 sequence: CASSFFGTRGETQYF. The CDR3 DNA is TGTGCCAGCAGCTTTTTCGGGACTCGTGGAGAGACCCAGTACTTC.

The V call is TRBV6-1, the J call TRBJ1-4; unclear D gene. This CDR3 contains 10 residues. With 11 bases removed from V and 5 bases from J, the gap between germline ends came to 6 bases. Per germline, CDR1 MNHNS and CDR2 SASEGT. The CDR3 is CAAGNEKLFF. CDR3 DNA sequence: TGTGCCGCTGGGAATGAAAAACTGTTTTTT.

The chain has TRBV7-9 and TRBJ2-3; perhaps D is TRBD1 or TRBD2 (7 bases each). The CDR3 covers 14 residues. CDR1 is SEHNR and CDR2 is FQNEAQ in the germline V gene (reference sequence). V lost 5 bases to trimming and J lost 5 bases, with 14 bases between them. The CDR3: CASSPGGDGDTQYF. CDR3 DNA sequence: TGTGCCAGCAGCCCAGGGGGGGACGGAGATACGCAGTATTTT.

The chain has TRBV11-3 and TRBJ2-5; 7 bases line up with TRBD1. J lost 5 bases, V lost 6 bases, and 6 bases had no gene match. This CDR3 has 13 amino acids. Germline CDR1 and CDR2: SGHNT and YENEEA. The CDR3 DNA reads as TGTGCCAGCAGACGGACAGGAGGTGAGACCCAGTACTTC. This encodes CASRRTGGETQYF.

V usage is TRBV24-1 and J usage is TRBJ2-4; D may be TRBD1 or TRBD2 (5 bases each). The CDR3 runs to 15 residues. Germline assignment: CDR1 KGHDR and CDR2 SFDVKD. V was cut by 3 bases and J by 2 bases, with 10 bases left in between. In DNA form, the CDR3 reads TGTGCCACCAGTGATAGCCGGGACCCCAAAAACATTCAGTACTTC. Amino acids: CATSDSRDPKNIQYF.

The CDR3 loop reads CSAPDRKETQYF. CDR3 nucleotide sequence: TGCAGTGCTCCCGACAGGAAAGAGACCCAGTACTTC. J is TRBJ2-5 and V is TRBV20-1; TRBD1 might be the D (6 bases). The CDR3 runs 12 residues. Per the germline V gene, CDR1 is DFQATT and CDR2 is SNEGSKA (reference sequence). V dropped 5 bases and J dropped 3 bases, with 10 bases sitting between them.

For this clonotype: At one end, the junction sequence differs from germline, possibly due to a read error. The chain couples TRBV15 to TRBJ1-4; D is ambiguous. Germline assignment: CDR1 LNHNV and CDR2 YYDKDF (reference sequence). The CDR3 extends over 13 amino acids. The CDR3 sequence: CATSRDTRSTYHF. DNA of the CDR3: TGTGCCACCAGCAGAGATACAAGGAGCACCTATCATTTT.

The V call is TRBV29-1, the J call TRBJ2-1, with D unclear. The CDR3 spans 13 residues. Per the germline V gene, CDR1 is SQVTM and CDR2 is ANQGSEA. The V gene lost 6 bases and the J gene lost 9 bases, with 18 bases spanning the gap. The CDR3 loop is CSVDRPSSPEQFF. In DNA, the CDR3 is TGCAGCGTGGACCGACCCTCGTCTCCTGAGCAGTTCTTC.

The V call is TRBV5-1, the J call TRBJ2-5; D is undetermined. Per the germline V gene, CDR1 is SGHRS and CDR2 is YFSETQ. The CDR3 extends over 11 amino acids. V was cut by 1 base and J by 5 bases, with 3 bases left in between. DNA for the CDR3: TGCGCCAGCAGCTTGTGGGAGACCCAGTACTTC. Amino acid sequence: CASSLWETQYF.

This chain uses TRBV27 with TRBJ2-3; possible D gene TRBD1, 5 bases. CDR1 MNHEY and CDR2 SMNVEV come from the germline V gene (reference sequence). The CDR3 consists of 15 residues. The ends were cut back, 7 bases at V and 0 bases at J, with 14 bases in the middle. CDR3 DNA sequence: TGTGCCAGCAACCGAAGACAGTTTAGCACAGATACGCAGTATTTT. This codes for CASNRRQFSTDTQYF.

This sequence joins TRBV19 and TRBJ2-3, with 12 bases lining up with TRBD2. CDR1 and CDR2 from the germline V gene are LNHDA and SQIVND (reference sequence). After removal of 4 bases from V and 0 bases from J, the junction contained 5 bases not matched to a gene. The CDR3 extends over 17 amino acids. This chain's CDR3 is CASSKLAGGQSTDTQYF. DNA for the CDR3: TGTGCCAGTAGTAAACTAGCGGGGGGCCAAAGCACAGATACGCAGTATTTT. Filled out from reference TRBV19 and TRBJ2-3, the complete variable domain reads DGGITQSPKYLFRKEGQNVTLSCEQNLNHDAMYWYRQDPGQGLRLIYYSQIVNDFQKGDIAEGYSVSREKKESFPLTVTSAQKNPTAFYLCASSKLAGGQSTDTQYFGPGTRLTVL.

The CDR3, as DNA: TGTGCCAGCAGTTTATATGGGGCTGAAGCTTTCTTT. Translating gives CASSLYGAEAFF. The chain carries TRBV28 and TRBJ1-1, with no clear D. V lost 1 base, J lost 6 bases, and 6 bases lay in between. CDR3 length equals 12 residues. CDR1 and CDR2 (germline): MDHEN, SYDVKM.

This chain joins TRBV7-6 and TRBJ2-5; possibly TRBD1 for D (5 bases). CDR1 SGHVS and CDR2 FNYEAQ come from the germline V gene. The CDR3 sequence is 16 residues long. Trimming shortened V by 5 bases and J by 5 bases, and 21 bases separated the two germline ends. The CDR3 here is CASSPPAMQRQETQYF. CDR3 DNA sequence: TGTGCCAGCAGCCCCCCCGCGATGCAGCGACAGGAGACCCAGTACTTC.